One and the same sample provided the 30 T cell receptor beta chains below, sequenced in a study of identical twins (dated by TCRdb to the mid-2010s). Library prep was done by 5' RACE. Sequencer: Illumina HiSeq 2000. Using fastp at Q25 and MiXCR, TCRdb reprocessed the public reads and kept productive beta chains. Here each entry gathers all rows of one CDR3 protein and keeps the most common genes and DNA. This sample has about 690,000 distinct CDR3 sequences in its table, and over 20% of those were observed once. Roughly 4% of the sample goes to the ten largest clones. These data were also filed under a second study, of T cells expressing NK-cell markers.

Sequenced input: PBMCs. These receptors were collected from a woman aged 18 to 35 in good health.

This clonotype has a handful of counts. CDR3 loop: CASNRLANTGELFF. DNA for the CDR3: TGTGCCAGCAATAGGTTAGCGAACACCGGGGAGCTGTTTTTT. V is TRBV12-3 or TRBV12-4 and J is TRBJ2-2; D is unresolved. V was shortened by 7 bases and J by 0 bases, with 9 bases between the two germline ends. The CDR3 covers 14 residues.

This rearrangement joins TRBV10-3 to TRBJ2-1; D remains unclear. This CDR3 has 16 residues. V was shortened by 0 bases and J by 5 bases, with 14 bases between the two germline ends. The germline V gene has CDR1 ENHRY and CDR2 SYGVKD. The CDR3 reads CAISESLAGQNNEQFF. DNA of the CDR3: TGTGCCATCAGTGAGTCCTTAGCCGGGCAAAACAATGAGCAGTTCTTC.

In its sample, this clonotype was seen a few times. A much bigger clone sits one base away, suggesting this may be a read error. The chain couples TRBV9 to TRBJ2-1; maybe TRBD2 (5 bases). The CDR3 contains 13 residues. Trimming stripped 4 bases from V and 4 bases from J, with 9 bases between. Germline CDR1 and CDR2: SGDLS and YYNGEE. This CDR3 reads CASSPREYNEQFF. CDR3 in DNA: TGTGCCAGCAGCCCCCGGGAATACAATGAGCAGTTCTTC. Drawing the rest from reference TRBV9 and TRBJ2-1, the complete variable domain is DSGVTQTPKHLITATGQRVTLRCSPRSGDLSVYWYQQSLDQGLQFLIQYYNGEERAKGNILERFSAQQFPDLHSELNLSSLELGDSALYFCASSPREYNEQFFGPGTRLTVL.

CDR3 sequence: CASSLTSVGNEQFF. CDR3 nucleotides: TGTGCCAGCAGCCTGACCAGCGTCGGCAATGAGCAGTTCTTC. The chain uses TRBV12-3 or TRBV12-4 and TRBJ2-1; D remains ambiguous. CDR3 size: 14 residues. V lost 6 bases and J lost 6, with 15 bases in between.

The chain joins TRBV7-9 to TRBJ2-5, with D unclear. The germline V gene encodes CDR1 SEHNR and CDR2 FQNEAQ (reference sequence). V was trimmed by 3 bases and J by 7 bases, leaving 9 bases between them. CDR3 size: 12 residues. CDR3 in DNA: TGTGCCAGCAGCTTGTCGCTGGTGACCCAGTACTTC. Translated: CASSLSLVTQYF.

In its sample, this clonotype was seen a few times. The V call is TRBV27, the J call TRBJ2-1; D is perhaps TRBD1 or TRBD2 (5 bases each). The CDR3 contains 15 residues. V was cut by 2 bases and J by 3 bases, with 11 bases left in between. Germline CDR1 MNHEY, CDR2 SMNVEV (reference sequence). DNA for the CDR3: TGTGCCAGCAGTTTAGAGGGGTGGGTCTACAATGAGCAGTTCTTC. The encoded protein is CASSLEGWVYNEQFF.

V usage is TRBV7-3 and J usage is TRBJ1-5, with unresolved D. The CDR3 has 15 residues. Germline loops: CDR1 SGHTA, CDR2 FQGTGA. Trimming took off 5 bases at V and 0 bases at J, with 11 bases between the two ends. CDR3 bases: TGTGCCAGCAGCCCGGGTCGGGGTAGCAATCAGCCCCAGCATTTT. Encoded protein: CASSPGRGSNQPQHF.

The gene calls are TRBV29-1 and TRBJ2-1; tentative D call: TRBD2 (5 bases). Trimming stripped 7 bases from V and 2 bases from J, with 12 bases between. Germline V gene lookup returns CDR1 SQVTM and CDR2 ANQGSEA. CDR3 length equals 13 residues. CDR3 nucleotides: TGCAGCGCTCGGGGATTGACCTACAATGAGCAGTTCTTC. Protein: CSARGLTYNEQFF.

The chain couples TRBV6-1 to TRBJ1-6; 8 nucleotides agree with TRBD1. The CDR3 sequence is 12 residues long. With V trimmed by 2 bases and J by 16 bases, 4 bases remained unmatched. Germline CDR1 MNHNS, CDR2 SASEGT. The CDR3 bases are TGTGCCAGCAGTGAACCGGGACAGGAACTCCACTTT. Translating gives CASSEPGQELHF.

J is TRBJ1-1 and V is TRBV20-1; D unclear. Germline-derived CDR1 and CDR2 are DFQATT and SNEGSKA (reference sequence). The length of the CDR3 is 11 residues. Trimming took 2 bases from V and 5 from J, leaving 6 bases between them. CDR3 residues: CSARMGTEAFF. The CDR3 DNA reads TGCAGTGCTAGAATGGGGACTGAAGCTTTCTTT.

The rearrangement uses TRBV29-1 and TRBJ2-1; D not certain. V lost 5 bases, J lost 8 bases, and 7 bases lay in between. Germline V gene data show CDR1 as SQVTM and CDR2 as ANQGSEA. The CDR3 totals 10 residues. This CDR3 is CSVRWDEQFF. DNA for the CDR3: TGCAGCGTTAGGTGGGATGAGCAGTTCTTC.

The chain employs TRBV12-3 or TRBV12-4 and TRBJ2-7; the D is unclear. The CDR3 runs 13 residues. Trimming shortened V by 3 bases and J by 6 bases, and 12 bases separated the two germline ends. CDR3 region: CASSFRPSGEQYF. CDR3 bases: TGTGCCAGCAGTTTCAGGCCCAGTGGCGAGCAGTACTTC.

This clonotype was seen repeatedly, ten times or more. The genes are TRBV27 and TRBJ2-1, with 10 positions matching TRBD2. V lost 5 bases, J lost 6 bases, and 7 bases stayed unmatched. The CDR3 covers 15 residues. Germline V gene sequence: CDR1 MNHEY, CDR2 SMNVEV (reference sequence). The CDR3 here is CASSDPTSGVNEQFF. CDR3 coding DNA: TGTGCCAGCAGTGACCCTACTAGCGGGGTCAATGAGCAGTTCTTC.

This clonotype showed up many times. The genes are TRBV12-3 or TRBV12-4 and TRBJ1-1; 12 nucleotides match TRBD1. The CDR3 is 14 amino acids. J gave up 6 bases and V 6 bases, and 5 bases lay outside the gene matches. The chain's CDR3 is CASRGTGGWSEAFF. CDR3 DNA: TGTGCCAGCAGGGGGACAGGGGGCTGGTCTGAAGCTTTCTTT.

This clonotype was counted only a few times. This rearrangement joins TRBV7-2 to TRBJ2-2, with D hard to call. The germline V gene encodes CDR1 SGHTA and CDR2 FQGNSA. Trimming pared 1 base from V and 3 bases from J, leaving 12 bases between. The CDR3 is 16 amino acids. CDR3 coding DNA: TGTGCCAGCAGCTTAGTCAGGAGAAGGGACACCGGGGAGCTGTTTTTT. Amino acid sequence: CASSLVRRRDTGELFF.

This clonotype was counted at least ten times. The chain combines TRBV3-1 with TRBJ2-7, with D possibly being TRBD2 (7 bases). Germline V CDR1 and CDR2: LGHDT, YNNKEL (reference sequence). The CDR3 has 16 residues. Trimming removed 5 bases from V and 3 bases from J, with 20 bases in between. CDR3 in amino acids: CASSSSGGRRSYEQYF. In DNA, the CDR3 is TGTGCCAGCAGCTCGTCCGGGGGGCGAAGGAGCTACGAGCAGTACTTC.

There are a few counts of this clonotype. The chain employs TRBV6-1 and TRBJ2-7, with D perhaps matching TRBD1 (6 bases). The V gene lost 6 bases and the J gene lost 4 bases, with 19 bases spanning the gap. The V gene's germline CDR1 is MNHNS and CDR2 SASEGT. The CDR3 contains 15 residues. The CDR3, as DNA: TGTGCCAGCAGAACAGGGTCTTCAAACCCTTACGAGCAGTACTTC. This codes for CASRTGSSNPYEQYF.

There are a few counts of this clonotype. The J gene is TRBJ1-1, the V gene TRBV7-2; D is unclear. Trimming removed 0 bases at V and 7 bases at J, with 9 bases between. This CDR3 comprises 13 residues. Germline lookup yields CDR1 SGHTA and CDR2 FQGNSA. CDR3: CASSLAWGSEAFF. CDR3 in DNA: TGTGCCAGCAGCTTAGCCTGGGGTAGTGAAGCTTTCTTT.

This chain uses TRBV21-1 with TRBJ2-1; TRBD2 is the table's D call, not checked against the DNA. TRBV21-1 is classified as a pseudogene. The CDR3 is 18 residues long. The CDR3 is CASSDGLAGGPSDNEQFF. The CDR3 DNA reads as TGTGCCAGCAGCGACGGACTAGCGGGAGGTCCCAGCGACAATGAGCAGTTCTTC.

The rearrangement uses TRBV10-3 and TRBJ2-4, with TRBD1 identical over 8 bases. Germline V CDR1 and CDR2: ENHRY, SYGVKD. This CDR3 has 16 residues. V dropped 6 bases and J dropped 2; count of bases not matched to a gene: 9. This chain's CDR3 is CAISQDRVLSKNIQYF. CDR3 nucleotide sequence: TGTGCCATCAGCCAGGACAGGGTTTTGTCCAAAAACATTCAGTACTTC.

V is TRBV18 and J is TRBJ2-1; 9 bases align to TRBD2. Germline loops: CDR1 KGHSH, CDR2 LQKENI. With V trimmed by 5 bases and J by 2 bases, 10 bases remained unmatched. The CDR3 totals 17 residues. The CDR3 DNA sequence: TGTGCCAGCTCAGGAGATCTTAGCGGGGGTGCCTACAATGAGCAGTTCTTC. It specifies CASSGDLSGGAYNEQFF.

V and J are TRBV5-1 and TRBJ2-3; maybe TRBD1 (6 bases). CDR3 size: 14 residues. The ends were cut back, 4 bases at V and 5 bases at J, with 14 bases in the middle. From germline, CDR1 is SGHRS and CDR2 YFSETQ. The CDR3 region has the DNA TGCGCCAGCAGCGGGGGCCCCCGTCTAGATACGCAGTATTTT. It is translated as CASSGGPRLDTQYF.

The chain carries TRBV20-1 and TRBJ1-2; D unresolved. From germline, CDR1 is DFQATT and CDR2 SNEGSKA (reference sequence). The CDR3 loop spans 11 amino acids. V gave up 6 bases and J gave up 4 bases, with 9 bases separating them. The CDR3 protein is CSAYGPYGYTF. DNA for the CDR3: TGCAGTGCGTACGGTCCCTATGGCTACACCTTC.

CDR3 coding DNA: TGCAGTGCCACGAACCGTCACAACTACAATGAGCAGTTCTTC. Encoded protein: CSATNRHNYNEQFF. V and J are TRBV20-1 and TRBJ2-1, with D unresolved. The germline CDR1 and CDR2 sequences are DFQATT and SNEGSKA (reference sequence). The ends were cut back, 6 bases at V and 3 bases at J, with 15 bases in the middle. The CDR3 runs 14 residues.

This clonotype was detected many times. The chain has TRBV10-3 and TRBJ1-5; D not resolved. V lost 11 bases and J lost 5, with 4 bases in between. The CDR3 sequence is 9 residues long. Germline CDR1 ENHRY, CDR2 SYGVKD. CDR3 loop: CADDQPQHF. In DNA form, the CDR3 reads TGTGCCGACGATCAGCCCCAGCATTTT.

V is TRBV5-1 and J is TRBJ2-1, with D perhaps being TRBD1 or TRBD2 (5 bases each). This CDR3 has 17 amino acids. Germline V gene data show CDR1 as SGHRS and CDR2 as YFSETQ. V was pared by 4 bases and J by 1 base, with 18 bases between. The CDR3 protein is CASSGSTGTSSYNEQFF. CDR3 nucleotides: TGCGCCAGCAGCGGATCAACCGGGACCTCATCCTACAATGAGCAGTTCTTC.

The V gene is TRBV29-1, the J gene TRBJ2-7; possibly TRBD1 for D (6 bases). This CDR3 region has 13 residues. Germline loops: CDR1 SQVTM, CDR2 ANQGSEA. Deletions cut 6 bases from V and 2 bases from J, with 14 bases between. The CDR3 spells CSVLTDSTYEQYF. CDR3 DNA: TGCAGCGTCTTAACGGACAGCACCTACGAGCAGTACTTC.

This clonotype was seen only a few times. This chain's CDR3 is CASSFPPRDSTYEQYF. The CDR3 DNA reads TGTGCCAGCAGCTTCCCCCCCCGGGACAGCACCTACGAGCAGTACTTC. The chain employs TRBV13 and TRBJ2-7; the match to TRBD1 covers 7 bases. Germline V CDR1 and CDR2: PRHDT, FYEKMQ (reference sequence). The V segment lost 3 bases and the J segment 2 bases; nucleotides outside the gene matches: 10. This CDR3 region has 16 residues.

The chain recombines TRBV20-1 with TRBJ2-7; the match to TRBD2 covers 7 bases. V lost 6 bases, J lost 2 bases, and 10 bases stayed unmatched. Per the germline V gene, CDR1 is DFQATT and CDR2 is SNEGSKA (reference sequence). The CDR3 covers 14 residues. CDR3 sequence (DNA): TGCAGTGCGCGGAGGCCTCGGGGGGCCTACGAGCAGTACTTC. Protein product: CSARRPRGAYEQYF.

V is TRBV20-1 and J is TRBJ1-2; 9 bases align to TRBD1. V was clipped by 3 bases and J by 7 bases; unmatched bases: 9. The length of the CDR3 is 14 residues. The germline CDR1 and CDR2 sequences are DFQATT and SNEGSKA (reference sequence). The CDR3 reads CSARIRDRVIGYTF. The DNA for the CDR3 is TGCAGTGCTAGGATTAGGGACAGGGTGATTGGCTACACCTTC.